This is a list of T cell receptor beta chains from one sample in a study of CD8 T cell repertoires and HIV-1 epitope variants. Libraries were prepared by immunoSEQ multiplex PCR; TCRdb keeps only in-frame clonotypes and omits some of them. The sample has about 5,500 clones, 55% to 75% seen once. Antigens for these TCRs are unknown. The source material was cultured CD8+ T cells derived from PBMCs. These receptors were obtained from a male donor with HIV. Both conserved end residues are part of each CDR3. A D gene is named only where the DNA matches it firmly. Not all rows give a size; the values are once, few, many and, for expanded clones, a class.

D	V	size	J	length	DNA	CDR3
TRBD2	TRBV27	NA	TRBJ2-5	15	TGTGCCAGCAGTCCTAGCGGGGGCTCTCAAGAGACCCAGTACTTC	CASSPSGGSQETQYF
TRBD2	TRBV10-3	once	TRBJ2-3	13	TGTGCCGTGACTAGCGGGAGACCAGATACGCAGTATTTT	CAVTSGRPDTQYF
TRBD1	TRBV19	NA	TRBJ2-1	14	TGTGCCAGTAGTGCTGGGACAGATTACAATGAGCAGTTCTTC	CASSAGTDYNEQFF
NA	TRBV5-1	NA	TRBJ2-1	14	TGCGCCAGCAGCTTGGGTTACGGTGCGGATGAGCAGTTCTTC	CASSLGYGADEQFF
TRBD1	TRBV5-6	medium-sized	TRBJ1-2	15	TGTGCCAGCAGCCCGGGACAGGGGGTCGACTATGGCTACACCTTC	CASSPGQGVDYGYTF
NA	TRBV19	NA	TRBJ2-7	11	TGTGCCAGTAGTATCGGATACGAGCAGTACTTC	CASSIGYEQYF
NA	TRBV4-2	NA	TRBJ1-2	16	TGTGCCAGCAGCCCTTGGCCGGTAGAATTGGACTATGGCTACACCTTC	CASSPWPVELDYGYTF
TRBD2	TRBV9	NA	TRBJ2-7	15	TGTGCCAGCAGCGCTGCCCCGGGAGGGCAACACGAGCAGTACTTC	CASSAAPGGQHEQYF
NA	TRBV5-1	NA	TRBJ2-3	16	TGCGCCAGCAGCTTGGATTATCAGGGCGGGGCAGATACGCAGTATTTT	CASSLDYQGGADTQYF
NA	TRBV6-4	NA	TRBJ2-1	14	TGTGCCAGCAGTGAGTGGTCAGGGGACAATGAGCAGTTCTTC	CASSEWSGDNEQFF
NA	TRBV5-6	medium-sized	TRBJ1-4	12	TGTGCCAGCAGCTTGGGAGGGGCAAAACTGTTTTTT	CASSLGGAKLFF
NA	TRBV5-6	NA	TRBJ2-5	15	TGTGCCAGCAGCGTTGGACTGGAAGTGTGGGAGACCCAGTACTTC	CASSVGLEVWETQYF
TRBD1	TRBV6-5	NA	TRBJ2-7	15	TGTGCCAGCAGGGACAGGGGCTTGGGGAGACACGAGCAGTACTTC	CASRDRGLGRHEQYF
NA	TRBV7-9	NA	TRBJ1-5	13	TGTGCCAGCAGCTTAGGTACAGATCAGCCCCAGCATTTT	CASSLGTDQPQHF
TRBD1	TRBV10-3	NA	TRBJ2-7	14	TGTGCCATCAGTGTGGGAGGACAGGGGGGCGAGCAGTACTTC	CAISVGGQGGEQYF
TRBD1	TRBV28	NA	TRBJ1-5	18	TGTGCCAGCAGACGGGAACAGGGGGGTCCCCATGGCAATCAGCCCCAGCATTTT	CASRREQGGPHGNQPQHF
TRBD1	TRBV18	NA	TRBJ2-1	14	TGTGCCAGCTCGCAGGACAGGGCGGGCAATGAGCAGTTCTTC	CASSQDRAGNEQFF
TRBD1	TRBV7-9	few	TRBJ1-6	16	TGTGCCAGCAGCTTGGACAGGGTAGCCTATAATTCACCCCTCCACTTT	CASSLDRVAYNSPLHF
NA	TRBV6-6	NA	TRBJ2-7	12	TGTGCCAGCAAGGAGAGGGGCTACGAGCAGTACTTC	CASKERGYEQYF
TRBD2	TRBV27	NA	TRBJ2-3	16	TGTGCCAGCAGTTCCGGACTAGCGGGGACTCGGGATACGCAGTATTTT	CASSSGLAGTRDTQYF
TRBD1	TRBV28	few	TRBJ2-7	15	TGTGCCAGCAGTTTATTAGGACAGGGGGGCTACGAGCAGTACTTC	CASSLLGQGGYEQYF
NA	TRBV21-1	NA	TRBJ2-6	17	TGTGCCAGCAGCAAAGAGAACTGTGGCTCTGGGGCCAACGTCCTGACTTTC	CASSKENCGSGANVLTF
NA	TRBV6-5	NA	TRBJ1-6	13	TGTGCCAGCAGTCGGGACCCCAATTCACCCCTCCACTTT	CASSRDPNSPLHF
TRBD2	TRBV10-1	once	TRBJ2-1	16	TGCGCCAGCAGTGATGGAGCGGGAGGGGACTACAATGAGCAGTTCTTC	CASSDGAGGDYNEQFF
NA	TRBV10-1	NA	TRBJ2-3	16	TGCGCCAGCAGTGAAGGGGGCGGTAGCGGGAAGGATACGCAGTATTTT	CASSEGGGSGKDTQYF
NA	TRBV10-3	NA	TRBJ2-5	12	TGTGCCATCAGGACGGGGGAGGAGACCCAGTACTTC	CAIRTGEETQYF
TRBD1	TRBV28	NA	TRBJ1-1	13	TGTGCCAGCAGTTTATCAGGGGGCGATGAAGCTTTCTTT	CASSLSGGDEAFF
NA	TRBV11-2	NA	TRBJ2-3	14	TGTGCCAGCAGCCCCCTCGGGGGCACAGATACGCAGTATTTT	CASSPLGGTDTQYF
NA	TRBV15	medium-sized	TRBJ1-4	14	TGTGCCACCAGCAGAGACAGGGGTGGGGAAAAACTGTTTTTT	CATSRDRGGEKLFF
NA	TRBV14	NA	TRBJ2-5	14	TGTGCCAGCAGCCTAATCCGCGGCGGGGAGACCCAGTACTTC	CASSLIRGGETQYF
TRBD1	TRBV7-6	NA	TRBJ2-7	14	TGTGCCAGCAGCTTAGCTTCACAGGGGTCCGAGCAGTACTTC	CASSLASQGSEQYF
NA	TRBV7-7	NA	TRBJ2-7	12	TGTGCCAGCAGCTTACGAGCGGGCGAGCAGTACTTC	CASSLRAGEQYF
NA	TRBV21-1	NA	TRBJ2-1	24	TGTGCCAGCAGCTCGCCCGGCTCAGAGGGAGGGGCGCTTCTTGATGCCTATTCCTACAATGAGCAGTTCTTC	CASSSPGSEGGALLDAYSYNEQFF
NA	TRBV7-9	large	TRBJ1-1	17	TGTGCCAGCAGCCCCCGGGGGATGGGGGCATCGAGAACTGAAGCTTTCTTT	CASSPRGMGASRTEAFF
NA	TRBV28	NA	TRBJ2-1	12	TGTGCCAGCAGTTTGGGGTTAAATGAGCAGTTCTTC	CASSLGLNEQFF
TRBD2	TRBV4-3	NA	TRBJ2-2	13	TGCGCCAGCAGCCCCGGGGGGATCGGGGAGCTGTTTTTT	CASSPGGIGELFF
TRBD2	TRBV28	few	TRBJ2-7	15	TGTGCCAGCAGTTTACTAGCGGGGGGTCTCTACGAGCAGTACTTC	CASSLLAGGLYEQYF
TRBD1	TRBV15	NA	TRBJ2-1	14	TGTGCCACCAGCTTCTCCAGGGGGCTGTACGAGCAGTTCTTC	CATSFSRGLYEQFF
NA	TRBV16	NA	TRBJ1-5	14	TGTGCCAGCAGCCAATCGGTGGGGAATCAGCCCCAGCATTTT	CASSQSVGNQPQHF
NA	TRBV9	NA	TRBJ1-1	14	TGTGCCAGCAGCGTAGCGACGGATAACACTGAAGCTTTCTTT	CASSVATDNTEAFF
NA	TRBV27	NA	TRBJ2-7	12	TGTGCCAGCAGCTTACGAGCGGGCGAGCAGTACTTC	CASSLRAGEQYF
NA	TRBV2	NA	TRBJ2-3	11	TGTGCCAGCAACTTTGTGGATACGCAGTATTTT	CASNFVDTQYF
NA	TRBV5-4	NA	TRBJ2-3	18	TGTGCCAGCAGCGCCCCCTCCCCTTGGCTAGTTGGCGCAGATACGCAGTATTTT	CASSAPSPWLVGADTQYF
TRBD1	TRBV13	NA	TRBJ2-1	16	TGTGCCAGCAGCCCAGACAGGGGGGAACCCTACAATGAGCAGTTCTTC	CASSPDRGEPYNEQFF
NA	TRBV27	NA	TRBJ2-7	13	TGTGCCAGCAGTTTGGTCGCGTATAACGAGCAGTACTTC	CASSLVAYNEQYF
TRBD2	TRBV7-6	NA	TRBJ2-3	19	TGTGCCAGCAGCTTGACTTCGACTCGACCGGGGGGGCCGGGAGATACGCAGTATTTT	CASSLTSTRPGGPGDTQYF
TRBD1	TRBV2	NA	TRBJ2-7	15	TGTGCCAGCAGTGAAGCTGGACAGGGGGCGTGGGAGCAGTACTTC	CASSEAGQGAWEQYF
NA	TRBV27	NA	TRBJ1-1	12	TGTGCCAGCAGTCCTGGGGGGACTGAAGCTTTCTTT	CASSPGGTEAFF
NA	TRBV9	NA	TRBJ2-7	15	TGTGCCAGCAGCGTAGAGCCGGCAGATTCCTACGAGCAGTACTTC	CASSVEPADSYEQYF
TRBD1	TRBV10-3	NA	TRBJ1-3	14	TGTGCCACTCAAGCAGGGGGTGGAGGAAACACCATATATTTT	CATQAGGGGNTIYF
TRBD1	TRBV5-5	once	TRBJ2-7	15	TGTGCCAGCAGCTTGAGCCACAGGGGGTTGGACGAGCAGTACTTC	CASSLSHRGLDEQYF
TRBD1	TRBV7-8	NA	TRBJ2-7	14	TGTGCCAGCAGCCGACAGGGCTCAGGGAGTGAGCAGTACTTC	CASSRQGSGSEQYF
NA	TRBV4-3	NA	TRBJ2-2	14	TGCGCCAGCAGCCAAGATGGGAACACCGGGGAGCTGTTTTTT	CASSQDGNTGELFF
NA	TRBV7-8	NA	TRBJ2-6	14	TGTGCCAGCAGCTTAAGCCCAGGGGCCAACGTCCTGACTTTC	CASSLSPGANVLTF
NA	TRBV28	NA	TRBJ1-2	14	TGTGCCAGCAGTTTCGCCGGACCCAGGGGTGGCTACACCTTC	CASSFAGPRGGYTF
NA	TRBV7-7	NA	TRBJ2-7	13	TGTGCCAGCAGCTTAACGGACAGCTACGAGCAGTACTTC	CASSLTDSYEQYF
NA	TRBV5-1	NA	TRBJ2-2	16	TGCGCCAGCAGCTTGGCGGGCGGGGGCGTGAGGAGGGAGCTGTTTTTT	CASSLAGGGVRRELFF
TRBD1	TRBV28	few	TRBJ1-2	14	TGTGCCAGCAGCCGACAGGGGGACTACTATGGCTACACCTTC	CASSRQGDYYGYTF
TRBD1	TRBV9	few	TRBJ2-3	17	TGTGCCAGCAGCGCCATACAGGGGCCTCCCTTCACAGATACGCAGTATTTT	CASSAIQGPPFTDTQYF